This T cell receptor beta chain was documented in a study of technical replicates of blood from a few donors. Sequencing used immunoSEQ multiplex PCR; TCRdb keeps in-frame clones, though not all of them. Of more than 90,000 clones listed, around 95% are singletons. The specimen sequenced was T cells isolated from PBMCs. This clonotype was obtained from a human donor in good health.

The DNA for the CDR3 is TGCGCCAGCAGCTTGATCCCAGCGTTCCAAGAGACCCAGTACTTC. Translation gives CASSLIPAFQETQYF. V usage is TRBV5-1 and J usage is TRBJ2-5; no clear D gene. CDR1 is SGHRS and CDR2 is YFSETQ in the germline V gene. CDR3 length: 15 amino acids. The V and J ends lost 1 base and 1 base respectively, with 11 bases between them.